Each of the 9 T cell receptor beta chains below was sequenced from the same sample in a study of cytomegalovirus exposure and HLA in healthy donors. PCR involved 60 Vbeta and 13 Jbeta primers. Profiled with immunoSEQ multiplex PCR; TCRdb holds only in-frame clones, not every one. The sample lists about 100,000 clones, around two thirds occurring once. The sample consisted of PBMCs. The receptors derive from a man aged 45-65 years in good health and CMV-seropositive.

In the case of this clone: The sample carries other DNA sequences with the same CDR3. The chain recombines TRBV18 with TRBJ2-1; D remains ambiguous. Germline V CDR1 and CDR2: KGHSH, LQKENI. This CDR3 region has 14 residues. Trimming took off 3 bases at V and 2 bases at J, with 8 bases between the two ends. The CDR3, as DNA: TGTGCCAGCTCACCGACTCGAACCTACAATGAGCAGTTCTTC. Its translation is CASSPTRTYNEQFF.

The chain joins TRBV21-1 to TRBJ1-5; the table's D call TRBD1 went unverified against the DNA. TRBV21-1 is a known pseudogene. The CDR3 spans 17 residues. CDR3 protein: CASSKGIRQGSNQPQHF. The CDR3 bases are TGTGCCAGCAGCAAAGGAATTAGACAGGGGAGCAATCAGCCCCAGCATTTT.

The V gene is TRBV6-5, the J gene TRBJ2-5, with D possibly being TRBD2 (6 bases). Trimming stripped 4 bases from V and 5 bases from J, with 17 bases between. Germline V gives CDR1 MNHEY, CDR2 SVGAGI. The CDR3 length is 15 residues. DNA for the CDR3: TGTGCCAGCAGTTTAACGGGGGTTCTCACCGAGACCCAGTACTTC. Protein sequence: CASSLTGVLTETQYF.

The CDR3 DNA is TGCGCCAGCAGCTTGACCGGGACAGCGACTAACTATGGCTACACCTTC. It yields the protein CASSLTGTATNYGYTF. The chain uses TRBV5-1 and TRBJ1-2; 7 bases line up with TRBD1. The V gene end was trimmed by 1 base and the J gene end by 0 bases; junction bases not matched to a gene: 6. The germline V gene has CDR1 SGHRS and CDR2 YFSETQ. CDR3 length: 16 amino acids. Using reference TRBV5-1 and TRBJ1-2 for the parts outside the CDR3, the full variable domain is KAGVTQTPRYLIKTRGQQVTLSCSPISGHRSVSWYQQTPGQGLQFLFEYFSETQRNKGNFPGRFSGRQFSNSRSEMNVSTLELGDSALYLCASSLTGTATNYGYTFGSGTRLTVV.

This clone was counted a few times. The chain joins TRBV5-1 to TRBJ2-5; D unclear. CDR1 and CDR2 from the germline V gene are SGHRS and YFSETQ. The CDR3 runs to 14 residues. V dropped 0 bases and J dropped 7 bases, with 13 bases sitting between them. The CDR3 DNA is TGCGCCAGCAGCTTGGGTACGGATCTAGGGACCCAGTACTTC. It is translated as CASSLGTDLGTQYF.

This sequence joins TRBV14 and TRBJ2-1; a possible D gene is TRBD2 (6 bases). Trimming stripped 6 bases from V and 0 bases from J, with 15 bases between. The CDR3 is made up of 16 amino acids. Germline V gene data show CDR1 as SGHDN and CDR2 as FVKESK. In DNA form, the CDR3 reads TGTGCCAGCAGTTTTTTAGCGGTAAGCTCCTACAATGAGCAGTTCTTC. Its protein is CASSFLAVSSYNEQFF.

The chain uses TRBV7-7 and TRBJ2-2, with 9 bases that match TRBD2. This CDR3 has 14 residues. Germline assignment: CDR1 SSHAT and CDR2 FNYEAQ (reference sequence). The V segment lost 5 bases and the J segment 7 bases; nucleotides outside the gene matches: 5. The CDR3 reads CASSAGGSYGELFF. The CDR3 DNA follows: TGTGCCAGCAGCGCGGGGGGGTCATACGGGGAGCTGTTTTTT.

This chain joins TRBV6-1 and TRBJ2-2; 8 nucleotides line up with TRBD2. V lost 3 bases and J lost 3; bases outside the gene matches: 3. Per the germline V gene, CDR1 is MNHNS and CDR2 is SASEGT. This CDR3 is 15 amino acids long. CDR3 DNA: TGTGCCAGCAGTGAGAAGACTAGCGACACCGGGGAGCTGTTTTTT. It yields the protein CASSEKTSDTGELFF.

The chain is built from TRBV30 and TRBJ2-5; weak D call: TRBD1 (6 bases). This CDR3 has 16 amino acids. The germline V gene has CDR1 GTSNPN and CDR2 SVGIG (reference sequence). Trimming removed 2 bases from V and 2 bases from J, with 18 bases in between. The CDR3 nucleotides read TGTGCCTGGAGTCGCCAGGGGAACTGGGGGCAAGAGACCCAGTACTTC. It specifies CAWSRQGNWGQETQYF.